There are many counts of the clone carrying this T cell receptor beta chain. This specimen belongs to a study of blood T cell repertoires in COVID-19. Across the whole study: Samples representing acute and convalescent COVID-19 were sourced from the United States, Italy and Spain. Nucleic acid was either cDNA or gDNA, and it came from T cells, B-cell-depleted T cells, or PBMCs.

This CDR3 comprises 12 residues. V lost 2 bases and J lost 7, with 9 bases in between. Germline CDR1 is SGHDT and CDR2 is YYEEEE. As handled by the study authors: Scientists estimated how many nucleated cells there were by amplifying reference gene primers. TCRdb keeps only in-frame clones here, not all; method: immunoSEQ multiplex PCR. The V and J calls and clone size come from that table; D and trimming were worked out from the DNA. Of about 440,000 clones in the sample, about 89% were seen once. The chain couples TRBV5-6 to TRBJ1-2, with D possibly being TRBD1 (6 bases). The sample comprised peripheral blood. The sequence was obtained from a woman between 25 and 40 years old with acute or convalescent COVID-19. CDR3 nucleotides: TGTGCCAGCAGCTTAAACAGGGCTGGCTACACCTTC. As protein: CASSLNRAGYTF.